These 21 T cell receptor beta chains came from one sample sequenced in a study of cytomegalovirus exposure and HLA in healthy donors. The PCR had 60 Vbeta and 13 Jbeta primers. The repertoire was sequenced with immunoSEQ multiplex PCR; TCRdb's copy has only in-frame clones and lacks some. Here the sample spans about 120,000 clones, around 73% being singletons. Sequenced sample: PBMCs. The source of these receptors is a woman aged 25-40 years in good health and CMV-seropositive.

J is TRBJ2-1 and V is TRBV10-3, with TRBD1 identical over 7 bases. V trimming: 3 bases; J trimming: 9 bases; junction bases outside the gene matches: 8. The germline gives CDR1 ENHRY, CDR2 SYGVKD. The CDR3 sequence is 14 residues long. This chain's CDR3 is CAISDLGQESEQFF. Written as DNA, the CDR3 is TGTGCCATCAGTGACTTAGGACAGGAAAGTGAGCAGTTCTTC.

This clone has only a few counts. CDR3 region: CASSGTSGMDTQYF. The DNA for the CDR3 is TGTGCCAGCAGTGGGACTAGCGGGATGGATACGCAGTATTTT. The chain carries TRBV27 and TRBJ2-3; 13 bases are shared with TRBD2. The length of the CDR3 is 14 residues. After removal of 5 bases from V and 6 bases from J, the junction contained 2 bases not matched to a gene. Germline V gene sequence: CDR1 MNHEY, CDR2 SMNVEV (reference sequence).

The chain has TRBV9 and TRBJ2-1, with TRBD2 matching 8 bases. The germline V gene has CDR1 SGDLS and CDR2 YYNGEE. V shed 0 bases and J 2 bases; nucleotides not matched to a gene: 1. The CDR3 has 15 residues. In nucleotides, the CDR3 is TGTGCCAGCAGCGTAGTCGGGGGGGCCTACAATGAGCAGTTCTTC. Amino acid sequence: CASSVVGGAYNEQFF.

This rearrangement joins TRBV19 to TRBJ1-5; no definite D call. V lost 7 bases and J 0 bases, leaving 16 bases between the germline ends. The CDR3 has 16 residues. CDR1 LNHDA and CDR2 SQIVND come from the germline V gene (reference sequence). CDR3 nucleotide sequence: TGTGCCAGTAACCCTGAGACAAGGAATAGCAATCAGCCCCAGCATTTT. Residues: CASNPETRNSNQPQHF.

In this sample, this clone turned up once. V gene TRBV11-1 combines with J gene TRBJ1-2, with 7 bases matching TRBD1. This CDR3 has 13 residues. CDR1 and CDR2 (germline): SGHAT, FQDESV (reference sequence). The V and J ends lost 5 bases and 6 bases, in that order; junction bases with no gene match: 6. The CDR3, as DNA: TGTGCCAGCAGCCACGGGACAGTTCATGGCTACACCTTC. Amino acid sequence: CASSHGTVHGYTF.

Only a few counts were recorded for this clone. The rearrangement links TRBV6-5 to TRBJ1-5, with 7 nucleotides matching TRBD1. The V segment lost 6 bases and the J segment 3 bases; nucleotides outside the gene matches: 2. From germline, CDR1 is MNHEY and CDR2 SVGAGI. CDR3 length equals 13 residues. This chain's CDR3 is CASRGTVNQPQHF. CDR3 DNA: TGTGCCAGCAGAGGGACAGTCAATCAGCCCCAGCATTTT.

The chain joins TRBV9 to TRBJ1-5; 7 bases map to TRBD1. V lost 4 bases, J lost 3 bases, and 7 bases stayed unmatched. The CDR3 contains 15 residues. Germline lookup yields CDR1 SGDLS and CDR2 YYNGEE. Written as DNA, the CDR3 is TGTGCCAGCAGCCCCGGGGGACAGTCCAATCAGCCCCAGCATTTT. Translated, it gives CASSPGGQSNQPQHF.

This CDR3 is CASSFLNTEAFF. Here the CDR3 DNA reads TGTGCCAGCAGCTTCCTCAACACTGAAGCTTTCTTT. The chain employs TRBV7-2 and TRBJ1-1; no clear D. The germline gives CDR1 SGHTA, CDR2 FQGNSA. CDR3 length: 12 residues. Trimming took off 3 bases at V and 2 bases at J, with 4 bases between the two ends.

V gene TRBV6-5 combines with J gene TRBJ2-7, with D perhaps TRBD2 (6 bases). Germline CDR1 reads MNHEY; CDR2 reads SVGAGI. Between the trimmed V and J ends, which lost 5 bases and 5 bases, there was a span of 13 bases. The CDR3 sequence is 13 residues long. CDR3 sequence: CASSLEEGHEQYF. The CDR3 DNA reads as TGTGCCAGCAGTCTCGAGGAGGGACACGAGCAGTACTTC.

The chain is built from TRBV2 and TRBJ2-5; D is undetermined. There are 11 residues in the CDR3. V gave up 6 bases and J gave up 3 bases, with 5 bases separating them. Germline V gene data show CDR1 as SNHLY and CDR2 as FYNNEI. CDR3 amino acids: CASRYEETQYF. The CDR3, as DNA: TGTGCCAGCAGATATGAAGAGACCCAGTACTTC.

V usage is TRBV12-5 and J usage is TRBJ1-1, with D maybe TRBD1 (5 bases). V lost 6 bases and J 4 bases, leaving 12 bases between the germline ends. The CDR3 extends over 13 amino acids. Germline V gene lookup returns CDR1 LGHNT and CDR2 FRNRAP. The CDR3 protein is CASGIAGRTEAFF. The CDR3 DNA reads as TGTGCTAGTGGCATCGCGGGACGCACTGAAGCTTTCTTT. The entire variable domain, with the rest obtained from reference TRBV12-5 and TRBJ1-1, is as follows: DARVTQTPRHKVTEMGQEVTMRCQPILGHNTVFWYRQTMMQGLELLAYFRNRAPLDDSGMPKDRFSAEMPDATLATLKIQPSEPRDSAVYFCASGIAGRTEAFFGQGTRLTVV.

This chain joins TRBV20-1 and TRBJ1-1, with D unclear. The V end lost 5 bases, the J end lost 5 bases, and 9 bases lay between the germline ends. Germline values: CDR1 DFQATT, CDR2 SNEGSKA (reference sequence). CDR3 size: 11 residues. DNA for the CDR3: TGCAGTGCTCTTATCCTGACTGAAGCTTTCTTT. It translates to CSALILTEAFF.

CDR3 bases: TGTGCCAGCCAGTCCGGCGGATTCAATGAAAAACTGTTTTTT. It is translated as CASQSGGFNEKLFF. The V call is TRBV6-1, the J call TRBJ1-4; D call uncertain. Germline lookup yields CDR1 MNHNS and CDR2 SASEGT. The V and J ends lost 8 bases and 5 bases respectively, with 15 bases between them. This CDR3 has 14 amino acids.

V and J are TRBV19 and TRBJ1-1; D may be TRBD1 (5 bases). There are 14 residues in the CDR3. Trimming pared 7 bases from V and 1 base from J, leaving 13 bases between. Germline V gene sequence: CDR1 LNHDA, CDR2 SQIVND (reference sequence). CDR3 region: CASIQGVGNTEAFF. The CDR3 bases are TGTGCCAGTATTCAGGGTGTGGGGAACACTGAAGCTTTCTTT.

The chain joins TRBV6-5 to TRBJ2-3; no clear D. V was pared by 5 bases and J by 6 bases, with 9 bases between. The CDR3 runs 12 residues. The germline gives CDR1 MNHEY, CDR2 SVGAGI. This chain's CDR3 is CASSQKFDTQYF. The CDR3 region has the DNA TGTGCCAGCAGTCAAAAATTTGATACGCAGTATTTT.

As DNA, the CDR3 is TGTGCCAGCAGCCCCAGAGCAGGGACAGGGGCCGGTGAGCAGTACTTC. Its translation is CASSPRAGTGAGEQYF. V and J are TRBV14 and TRBJ2-7; 10 nucleotides match TRBD1. Germline CDR1 and CDR2: SGHDN and FVKESK. The CDR3 runs 16 residues. J was trimmed by 7 bases and V by 4 bases; bases with no gene match: 13.

The chain combines TRBV29-1 with TRBJ2-7, with TRBD2 identical over 8 bases. The V and J ends lost 0 bases and 4 bases, in that order; junction bases with no gene match: 11. The CDR3 spans 16 residues. Germline lookup yields CDR1 SQVTM and CDR2 ANQGSEA. CDR3 residues: CSVEDPGLGYDYEQYF. The CDR3 DNA sequence: TGCAGCGTTGAAGATCCGGGACTAGGCTACGATTACGAGCAGTACTTC.

With respect to this clone: Germline is not matched at one junction end, which may reflect a read error. V usage is TRBV5-1 and J usage is TRBJ1-1; 9 nucleotides match TRBD1. The CDR3 runs to 14 residues. CDR1 SGHRS and CDR2 YFSETQ come from the germline V gene. CDR3 nucleotides: TGCGCCAGCAGCCGCGACAGGGGGAACCCTGAAGCTTTCTTT. Its protein is CASSRDRGNPEAFF.

This clone was detected only once. The gene calls are TRBV4-1 and TRBJ2-3; 7 positions match TRBD2. J was trimmed by 2 bases and V by 7 bases; bases with no gene match: 6. The CDR3 extends over 14 amino acids. Germline-derived CDR1 and CDR2 are MGHRA and YSYEKL. The CDR3 sequence: CASTTSFNTDTQYF. CDR3 sequence (DNA): TGCGCCAGCACGACTAGCTTTAACACAGATACGCAGTATTTT.

This clone appeared once. The V gene is TRBV4-1, the J gene TRBJ1-6, with 7 bases that match TRBD1. This CDR3 contains 15 residues. V was clipped by 2 bases and J by 7 bases; unmatched bases: 5. CDR1 is MGHRA and CDR2 is YSYEKL in the germline V gene. The CDR3 nucleotides read TGCGCCAGCAGCCAATTGACAGGGTTAAATTCACCCCTCCACTTT. The encoded protein is CASSQLTGLNSPLHF.

A note on this clone: Additional DNA sequences in this sample encode the identical CDR3. The rearrangement joins TRBV18 to TRBJ1-1; TRBD1 might be the D (6 bases). Trimming removed 0 bases at V and 5 bases at J, with 19 bases between. Germline V lookup: CDR1 KGHSH, CDR2 LQKENI. The CDR3 is made up of 17 amino acids. CDR3 residues: CASSPPTGQRENTEAFF. The CDR3 DNA sequence: TGTGCCAGCTCACCACCGACTGGACAGAGGGAGAATACTGAAGCTTTCTTT.